This T cell receptor (beta chain) was recovered during a study of technical replicates of blood from several donors. Clones were sequenced by immunoSEQ multiplex PCR, and TCRdb holds only the in-frame ones, with some missing. Among tens of thousands of clones, just under 90% were seen once, and the ten largest hold about 5%. This CDR3 contains 13 residues. V dropped 2 bases and J dropped 3 bases, with 7 bases sitting between them. From germline, CDR1 is KGHSH and CDR2 LQKENI. Sequencing was carried out using PBMCs. The genes are TRBV18 and TRBJ2-5, with D tentatively TRBD1 (5 bases). The receptor was derived from a human donor in good health. Some clones in this sample may be carry-over from other donors' samples. Here the CDR3 DNA reads TGTGCCAGCTCACCATTAGGGGAAGAGACCCAGTACTTC. Translation: CASSPLGEETQYF.